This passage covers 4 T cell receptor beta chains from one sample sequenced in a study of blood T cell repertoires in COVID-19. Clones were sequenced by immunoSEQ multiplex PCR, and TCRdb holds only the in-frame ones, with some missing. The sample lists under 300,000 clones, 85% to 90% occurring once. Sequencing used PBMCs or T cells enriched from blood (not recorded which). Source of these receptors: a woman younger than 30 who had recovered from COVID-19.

The chain's CDR3 is CSVAGRRGQETQYF. CDR3 coding DNA: TGCAGCGTTGCAGGCAGAAGGGGCCAAGAGACCCAGTACTTC. V and J are TRBV29-1 and TRBJ2-5; weak D call: TRBD1 (5 bases). Germline lookup yields CDR1 SQVTM and CDR2 ANQGSEA. The CDR3 consists of 14 residues. The V end was cut by 4 bases, the J end by 1 base, with 13 bases between.

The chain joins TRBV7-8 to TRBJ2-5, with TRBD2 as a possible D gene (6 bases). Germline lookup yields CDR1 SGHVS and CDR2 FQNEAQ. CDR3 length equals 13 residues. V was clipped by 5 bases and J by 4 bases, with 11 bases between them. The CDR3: CASSTMGGETQYF. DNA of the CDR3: TGTGCCAGCAGCACAATGGGGGGAGAGACCCAGTACTTC.

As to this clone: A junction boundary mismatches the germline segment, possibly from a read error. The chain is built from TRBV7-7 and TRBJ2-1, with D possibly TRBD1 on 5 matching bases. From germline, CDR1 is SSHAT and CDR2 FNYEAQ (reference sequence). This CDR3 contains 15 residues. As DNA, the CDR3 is TGTGCTAGCAGCCAGGGTGAACCAGGCGTCACTGAGCAGTTCTTC. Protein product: CASSQGEPGVTEQFF.

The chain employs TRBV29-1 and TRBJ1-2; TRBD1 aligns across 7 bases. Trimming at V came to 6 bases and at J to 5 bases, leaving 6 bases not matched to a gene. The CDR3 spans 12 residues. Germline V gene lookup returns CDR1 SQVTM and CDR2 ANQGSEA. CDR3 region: CSVSPGGYGYTF. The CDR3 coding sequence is TGCAGCGTCAGTCCAGGGGGGTATGGCTACACCTTC.